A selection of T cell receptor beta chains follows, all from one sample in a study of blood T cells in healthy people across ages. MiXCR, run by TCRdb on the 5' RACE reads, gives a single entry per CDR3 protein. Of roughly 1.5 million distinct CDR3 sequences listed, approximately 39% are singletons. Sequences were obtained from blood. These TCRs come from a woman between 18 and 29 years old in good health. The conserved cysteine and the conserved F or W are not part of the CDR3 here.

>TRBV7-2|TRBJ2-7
ASSLYGRAEEQY
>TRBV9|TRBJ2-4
ASSVRDNYKQY
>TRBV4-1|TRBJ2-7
ASSPSWGDGYEQY
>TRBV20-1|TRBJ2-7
SATWTSGSNEQY
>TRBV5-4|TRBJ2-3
ASSLGRGAADTQY
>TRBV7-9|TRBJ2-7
ASSLSSDTSYEQY
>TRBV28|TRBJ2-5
ASSLDSGTANQETQY
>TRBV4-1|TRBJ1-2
ASRLLPGQNYGYT
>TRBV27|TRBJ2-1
ASSLWTGPYNEQF
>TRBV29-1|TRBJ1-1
SVKGSVTEAF
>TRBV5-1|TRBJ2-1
ASSLGGGQEYNEQF
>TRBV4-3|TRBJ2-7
ASSQNSDSYSYEQY
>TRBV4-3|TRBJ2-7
ASSQEPPGQVSYEQY
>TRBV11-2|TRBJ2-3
ASSTNAGVDTQY
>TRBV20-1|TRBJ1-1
SARTGRDREAF
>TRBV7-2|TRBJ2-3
ASSKDGPRLGTDTQY
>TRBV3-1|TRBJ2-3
ASVGADTQY
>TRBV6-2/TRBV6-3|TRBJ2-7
AVKDSYEQY
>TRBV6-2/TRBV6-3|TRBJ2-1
ASRNRAGEGGEQF
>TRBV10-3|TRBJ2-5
ALSRSGGTQETQY
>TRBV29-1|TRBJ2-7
SGRTSSYEQY
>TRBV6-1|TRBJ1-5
ASSDLGAVNQPQH
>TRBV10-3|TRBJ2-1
AISDPAPSGRLSISYNEQF
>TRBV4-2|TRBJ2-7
ASSQYSLAGGNYEQY
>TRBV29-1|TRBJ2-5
SVAWTGPETQY
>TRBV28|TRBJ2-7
ASGPRFSSSYEQY
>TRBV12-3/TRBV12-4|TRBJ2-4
ASSSDRLGPKNIQY
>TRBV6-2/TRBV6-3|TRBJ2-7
ASSSGPLFYEQY
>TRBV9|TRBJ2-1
ASSTWDEQF
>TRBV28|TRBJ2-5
ASRPDTNQETQY
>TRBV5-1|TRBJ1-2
ASSQPPSGINGYT
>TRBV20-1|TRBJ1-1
SARDRRQGDTEAF
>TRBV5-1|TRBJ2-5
ATLEETQY
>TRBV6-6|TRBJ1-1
ASSYKHRGFTEAF
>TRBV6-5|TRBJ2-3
ASSRFGPRSTDTQY
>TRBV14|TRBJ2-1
ASSQAWIWDYNEQF
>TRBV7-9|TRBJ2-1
ASTGTSGNVYNEQF
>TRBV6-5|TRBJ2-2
ASRTGGITGELF
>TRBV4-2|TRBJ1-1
ASSPRSLMNTEAF
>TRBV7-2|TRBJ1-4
ASSHRTATNEKLF
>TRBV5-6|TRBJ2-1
ASSLDLGVLNNEQF
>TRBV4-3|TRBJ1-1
ASSLLFGRLLNTEAF
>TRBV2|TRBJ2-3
ASSKIGTDTQY
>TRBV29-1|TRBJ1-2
SVEARTGGQGGYT
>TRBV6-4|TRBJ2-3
ASSDSIGSTDTQY
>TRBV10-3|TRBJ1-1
APPGQNTEAF
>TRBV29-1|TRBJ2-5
SVDRGGDQETQY
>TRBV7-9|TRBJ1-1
ASNWDRGTNTEAF
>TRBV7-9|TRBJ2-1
ASRPRGATMKEQF
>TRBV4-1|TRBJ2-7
ASSQQGPGQGPSEQY
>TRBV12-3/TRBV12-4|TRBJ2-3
ASTSAGADTQY
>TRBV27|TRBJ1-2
ASKLGIGYGYT
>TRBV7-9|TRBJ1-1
ASSSRQGWDTEAF